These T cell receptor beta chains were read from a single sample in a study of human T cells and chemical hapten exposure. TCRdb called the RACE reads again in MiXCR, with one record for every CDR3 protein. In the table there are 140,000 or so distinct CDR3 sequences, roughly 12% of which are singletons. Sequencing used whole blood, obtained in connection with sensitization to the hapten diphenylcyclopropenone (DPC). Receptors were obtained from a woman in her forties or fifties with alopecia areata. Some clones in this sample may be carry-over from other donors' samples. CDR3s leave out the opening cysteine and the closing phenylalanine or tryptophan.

ASSRVPNQPQH TRBJ1-5 TRBV5-6
ASSQEAYLNQAF TRBJ1-1 TRBV4-3
ASSPQVGGQETQY TRBJ2-5 TRBV11-2
ASSFFSVADSPLH TRBJ1-6 TRBV7-2
SARDAQRTTDTQY TRBJ2-3 TRBV20-1
ASSRDISGGELF TRBJ2-2 TRBV3-1
ASSESGSSYNEQF TRBJ2-1 TRBV25-1
ASSLRAGPSTDTQY TRBJ2-3 TRBV27
AWNRGPGNEQY TRBJ2-7 TRBV30
ASSLDEGSVAKNIQY TRBJ2-4 TRBV12-3/TRBV12-4